One sample yielded the 7 T cell receptor beta chains listed below, sequenced in a study of blood T cells in healthy people across ages. Sample-barcoded 5' priming and a J-beta primer mix drove a second PCR of roughly 7 to 11 cycles. MiXCR, run by TCRdb on the 5' RACE reads, gives a single entry per CDR3 protein. Among around 800,000 distinct CDR3 sequences listed, 46% were seen once. Source material: blood. The receptors were sampled from a man of 80 years or more in good health.

The chain combines TRBV10-3 with TRBJ2-3, with 12 nucleotides matching TRBD2. The CDR3 covers 14 residues. The ends lost 6 bases at V and 6 bases at J; junction bases unmatched: 4. Germline CDR1 is ENHRY and CDR2 is SYGVKD. As DNA, the CDR3 is TGTGCCATCAGGACCGGACTAGCGGGGGATACGCAGTATTTT. This gives the protein CAIRTGLAGDTQYF.

This clonotype has a handful of counts. The V and J genes are TRBV15 and TRBJ2-1, with 8 bases fitting TRBD2. Germline V gene data show CDR1 as LNHNV and CDR2 as YYDKDF (reference sequence). V shed 0 bases, J shed 11 bases, and the junction held 3 bases outside the gene matches. CDR3 length: 13 residues. CDR3 region: CATSRDGLAKQFF. CDR3 coding DNA: TGTGCCACCAGCAGAGACGGACTAGCCAAGCAGTTCTTC.

The gene calls are TRBV12-3 or TRBV12-4 and TRBJ2-3, with unresolved D. The CDR3 loop spans 14 amino acids. Trimming stripped 6 bases from V and 0 bases from J, with 10 bases between. The CDR3 nucleotides read TGTGCCAGCAGAAAGAGCTATAGCACAGATACGCAGTATTTT. Encoded protein: CASRKSYSTDTQYF.

This chain uses TRBV20-1 with TRBJ1-6; D gene ambiguous. V was cut by 3 bases and J by 14 bases, with 20 bases left in between. The CDR3 totals 14 residues. CDR1 and CDR2 (germline): DFQATT, SNEGSKA (reference sequence). The CDR3 protein is CSARRQVINSALHF. The CDR3 coding sequence is TGCAGTGCTAGGAGGCAGGTGATAAATTCGGCCCTCCACTTT.

This clonotype was seen more than once but under ten times. V usage is TRBV7-2 and J usage is TRBJ2-7; TRBD2 matches at 10 bases. The CDR3 runs to 14 residues. The germline V gene encodes CDR1 SGHTA and CDR2 FQGNSA. V gave up 4 bases and J gave up 7 bases; unmatched junction bases: 7. As DNA, the CDR3 is TGTGCCAGCAGCTCTAGCGGGGGCCCCGGGGAGCAGTACTTC. Translating gives CASSSSGGPGEQYF.

This clonotype has only a few counts. The rearrangement links TRBV7-9 to TRBJ2-7, with a tentative D call TRBD1 (7 bases). Germline V CDR1 and CDR2: SEHNR, FQNEAQ (reference sequence). V lost 1 base and J 6 bases, leaving 16 bases between the germline ends. The CDR3 covers 15 residues. The CDR3: CASSLGAGGTREQYF. Written as DNA, the CDR3 is TGTGCCAGCAGCTTAGGGGCAGGGGGGACGCGCGAGCAGTACTTC.

This clonotype was observed a few times. V and J are TRBV30 and TRBJ1-2, with unresolved D. This CDR3 has 13 residues. The germline CDR1 and CDR2 sequences are GTSNPN and SVGIG (reference sequence). The V end lost 1 base, the J end lost 8 bases, and 14 bases lay between the germline ends. The CDR3 DNA reads as TGTGCCTGGAGTGAGGATAGCCGAGGAGGCTACACCTTC. This gives the protein CAWSEDSRGGYTF.